This is a list of T cell receptor beta chains from one sample in a study of T cell changes during pregnancy in multiple sclerosis. Some clones are missing from TCRdb's copy, which holds only in-frame ones; the method was immunoSEQ multiplex PCR. The sample has 85,000 to 90,000 clones, 85% to 95% seen once. Sequenced material: peripheral blood, taken in the first trimester of pregnancy. The receptors stem from a female donor in good health, enrolled as a control in a pregnancy study. CDR3s include the opening cysteine and the closing phenylalanine or tryptophan. Each record gives: V gene, J gene, CDR3 length, clone size, CDR3 protein. Clone size is stated in some rows and not others, as once, few, many or a class when expanded.

TRBV9,TRBJ1-1,15,-,CASSVDRDRGQGAFF
TRBV7-9,TRBJ1-1,10,-,CASTGVGAFF
TRBV21-1,TRBJ2-5,15,-,CASSNKPSGRETQYF
TRBV2,TRBJ2-5,14,-,CASRGAGGQETQYF
TRBV10-3,TRBJ1-6,12,few,CAISDLNSPLHF
TRBV9,TRBJ1-6,15,-,CASSTGTGGGSPLHF
TRBV18,TRBJ1-2,14,-,CASSPDSPERGYTF
TRBV27,TRBJ1-2,16,-,CASVALLAGGVRGYTF
TRBV6-1,TRBJ2-7,13,-,CASSRTGVYEQYF
TRBV28,TRBJ1-2,19,-,CASSPYRPRQGSTNYGYTF
TRBV7-3,TRBJ2-2,15,-,CASSPDRWDTGELFF
TRBV6-1,TRBJ1-2,13,-,CATSPEWGTGYTF
TRBV27,TRBJ2-1,16,-,CASSLLRGAPYNEQFF
TRBV29-1,TRBJ2-1,15,-,CSVDVLGQGRSEQFF
TRBV7-6,TRBJ2-2,17,-,CASSVSSGGAGTGELFF
TRBV5-1,TRBJ1-1,16,-,CASSLRWGQRVTEAFF
TRBV6-7,TRBJ2-2,19,-,CASSYPTTSGGVDTGELFF
TRBV5-8,TRBJ2-3,15,-,CASSFGLAATDTQYF
TRBV28,TRBJ2-4,14,-,CASTAGGSKNIQYF
TRBV9,TRBJ1-2,15,-,CASSGGTGANYGYTF
TRBV7-8,TRBJ2-7,14,-,CASSSPAGSYEQYF
TRBV19,TRBJ1-1,16,-,CASSRTRDRGRTEAFF
TRBV27,TRBJ2-7,15,-,CASSPDEAVSYEQYF
TRBV7-8,TRBJ2-7,16,-,CASSLESPGTTYEQYF
TRBV7-8,TRBJ2-2,16,-,CASSPGQGAHTGELFF